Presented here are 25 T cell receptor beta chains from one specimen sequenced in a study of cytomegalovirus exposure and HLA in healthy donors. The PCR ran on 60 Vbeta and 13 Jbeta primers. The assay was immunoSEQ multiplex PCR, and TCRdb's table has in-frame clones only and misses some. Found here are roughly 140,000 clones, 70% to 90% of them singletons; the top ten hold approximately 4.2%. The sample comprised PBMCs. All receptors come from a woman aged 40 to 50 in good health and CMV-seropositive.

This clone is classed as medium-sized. CDR3 nucleotide sequence: TGTGCCAGCAGTGAGCGGGCGGCCGTCTACAATGAGCAGTTCTTC. This translates into CASSERAAVYNEQFF. This chain joins TRBV2 and TRBJ2-1, with D possibly being TRBD2 (5 bases). The CDR3 consists of 15 residues. Trimming shortened V by 3 bases and J by 3 bases, and 12 bases separated the two germline ends. CDR1 is SNHLY and CDR2 is FYNNEI in the germline V gene.

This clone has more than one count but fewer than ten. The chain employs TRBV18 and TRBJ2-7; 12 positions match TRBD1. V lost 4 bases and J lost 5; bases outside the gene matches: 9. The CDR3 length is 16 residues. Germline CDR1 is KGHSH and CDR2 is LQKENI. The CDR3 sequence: CASSHRDRGPPNEQYF. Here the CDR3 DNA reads TGTGCCAGCTCACACCGGGACAGGGGGCCCCCGAACGAGCAGTACTTC.

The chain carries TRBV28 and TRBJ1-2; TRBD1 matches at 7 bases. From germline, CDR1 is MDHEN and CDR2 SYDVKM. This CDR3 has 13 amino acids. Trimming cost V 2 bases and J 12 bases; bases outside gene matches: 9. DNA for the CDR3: TGTGCCAGCAGTTTAGTTCGAGGACAGGAGAACACCTTC. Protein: CASSLVRGQENTF.

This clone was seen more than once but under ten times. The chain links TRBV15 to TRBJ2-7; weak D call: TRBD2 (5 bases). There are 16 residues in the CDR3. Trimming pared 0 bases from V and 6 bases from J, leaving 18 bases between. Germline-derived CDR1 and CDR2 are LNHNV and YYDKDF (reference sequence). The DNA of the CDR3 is TGTGCCACCAGCAGAGACACCATGGAGGCTGTGGGCGAGCAGTACTTC. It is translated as CATSRDTMEAVGEQYF. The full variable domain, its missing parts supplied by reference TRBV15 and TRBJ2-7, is DAMVIQNPRYQVTQFGKPVTLSCSQTLNHNVMYWYQQKSSQAPKLLFHYYDKDFNNEADTPDNFQSRRPNTSFCFLDIRSPGLGDTAMYLCATSRDTMEAVGEQYFGPGTRLTVT.

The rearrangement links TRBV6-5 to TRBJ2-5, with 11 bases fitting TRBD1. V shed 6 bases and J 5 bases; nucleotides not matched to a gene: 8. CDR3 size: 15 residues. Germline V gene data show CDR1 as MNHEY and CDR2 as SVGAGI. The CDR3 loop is CASRGDRGSRETQYF. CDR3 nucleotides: TGTGCCAGCAGAGGGGACAGGGGGTCGAGGGAGACCCAGTACTTC.

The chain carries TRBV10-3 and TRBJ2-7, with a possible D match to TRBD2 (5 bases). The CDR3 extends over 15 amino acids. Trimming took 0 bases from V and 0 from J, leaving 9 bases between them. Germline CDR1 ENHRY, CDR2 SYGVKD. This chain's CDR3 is CAISESSGVSYEQYF. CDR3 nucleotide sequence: TGTGCCATCAGTGAGTCATCCGGGGTCTCCTACGAGCAGTACTTC.

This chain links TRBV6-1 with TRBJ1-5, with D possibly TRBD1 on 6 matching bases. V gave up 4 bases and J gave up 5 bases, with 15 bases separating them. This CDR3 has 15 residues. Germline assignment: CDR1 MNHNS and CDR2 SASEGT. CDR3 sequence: CASSGGAGVDQPQHF. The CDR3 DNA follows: TGTGCCAGCAGTGGAGGAGCAGGGGTCGATCAGCCCCAGCATTTT.

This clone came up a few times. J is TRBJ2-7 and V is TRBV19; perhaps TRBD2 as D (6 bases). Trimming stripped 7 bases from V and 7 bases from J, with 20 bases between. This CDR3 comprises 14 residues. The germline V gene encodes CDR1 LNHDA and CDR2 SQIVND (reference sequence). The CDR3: CASTPGLTGGEQYF. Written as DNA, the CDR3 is TGTGCCAGTACCCCGGGACTTACTGGGGGAGAGCAGTACTTC.

The CDR3 protein is CASSTSGGVGETQYF. In nucleotides, the CDR3 is TGTGCCAGCAGCACTAGCGGGGGGGTGGGAGAGACCCAGTACTTC. V usage is TRBV6-1 and J usage is TRBJ2-5; 13 bases agree with TRBD2. The germline CDR1 and CDR2 sequences are MNHNS and SASEGT. This CDR3 has 15 amino acids. V lost 6 bases, J lost 4 bases, and 5 bases stayed unmatched.

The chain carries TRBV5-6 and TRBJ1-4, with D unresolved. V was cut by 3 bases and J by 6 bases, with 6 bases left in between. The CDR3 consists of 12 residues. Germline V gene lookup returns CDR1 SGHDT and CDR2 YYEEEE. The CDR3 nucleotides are TGTGCCAGCAGCTACAGAGATGAAAAACTGTTTTTT. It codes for CASSYRDEKLFF.

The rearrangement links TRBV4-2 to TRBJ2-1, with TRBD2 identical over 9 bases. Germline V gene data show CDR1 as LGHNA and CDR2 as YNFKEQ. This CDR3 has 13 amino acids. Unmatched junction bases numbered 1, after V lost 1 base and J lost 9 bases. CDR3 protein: CASSQGGGVEQFF. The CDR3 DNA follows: TGTGCCAGCAGCCAAGGCGGGGGGGTTGAGCAGTTCTTC.

CDR3 loop: CAWGIGRRSTEAFF. CDR3 coding DNA: TGTGCCTGGGGAATTGGACGGAGGAGCACTGAAGCTTTCTTT. V usage is TRBV30 and J usage is TRBJ1-1; D gene uncertain. Trimming cost V 5 bases and J 4 bases, with 17 bases left between them. Per the germline V gene, CDR1 is GTSNPN and CDR2 is SVGIG (reference sequence). The CDR3 spans 14 residues.

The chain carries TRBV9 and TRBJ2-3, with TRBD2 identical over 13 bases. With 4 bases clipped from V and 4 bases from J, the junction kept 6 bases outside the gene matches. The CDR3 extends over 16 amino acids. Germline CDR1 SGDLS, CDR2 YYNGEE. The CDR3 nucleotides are TGTGCCAGCAGCACGAGGACTAGCGGGGGTGCAGATACGCAGTATTTT. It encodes CASSTRTSGGADTQYF.

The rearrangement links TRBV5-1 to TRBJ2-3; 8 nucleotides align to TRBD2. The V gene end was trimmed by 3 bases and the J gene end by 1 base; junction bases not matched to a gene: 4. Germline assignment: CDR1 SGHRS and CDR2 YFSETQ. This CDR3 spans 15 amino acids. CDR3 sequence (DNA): TGCGCCAGCAGCTCCAGCGGGAGCGGCACAGATACGCAGTATTTT. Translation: CASSSSGSGTDTQYF.

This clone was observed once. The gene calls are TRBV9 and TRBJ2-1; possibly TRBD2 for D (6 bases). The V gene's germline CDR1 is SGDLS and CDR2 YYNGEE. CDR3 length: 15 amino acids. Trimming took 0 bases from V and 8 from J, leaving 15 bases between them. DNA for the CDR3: TGTGCCAGCAGCGTAGTGGGGGGAGAGGTCGATGAGCAGTTCTTC. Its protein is CASSVVGGEVDEQFF.

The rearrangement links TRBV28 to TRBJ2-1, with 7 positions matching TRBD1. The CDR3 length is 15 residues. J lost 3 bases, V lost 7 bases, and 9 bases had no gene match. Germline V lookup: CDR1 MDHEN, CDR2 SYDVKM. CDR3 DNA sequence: TGTGCCAGCATCACAGGGGCAGGGGGCTACAATGAGCAGTTCTTC. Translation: CASITGAGGYNEQFF.

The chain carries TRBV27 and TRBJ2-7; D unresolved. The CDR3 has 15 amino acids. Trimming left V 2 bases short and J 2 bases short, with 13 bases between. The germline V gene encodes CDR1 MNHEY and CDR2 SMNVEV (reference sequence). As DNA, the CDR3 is TGTGCCAGCAGTTTAACACAGAACCCTACCTACGAGCAGTACTTC. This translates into CASSLTQNPTYEQYF.

CDR3 protein: CASSVGGTGSTEAFF. The CDR3, as DNA: TGTGCCAGCAGCGTTGGGGGGACAGGGAGCACTGAAGCTTTCTTT. The chain joins TRBV7-2 to TRBJ1-1, with TRBD1 identical over 9 bases. The CDR3 consists of 15 residues. Germline loops: CDR1 SGHTA, CDR2 FQGNSA. The J segment lost 4 bases and the V segment lost 5 bases, leaving 8 bases of the junction unmatched. Together with reference TRBV7-2 and TRBJ1-1, the CDR3 gives the full variable domain: GAGVSQSPSNKVTEKGKDVELRCDPISGHTALYWYRQSLGQGLEFLIYFQGNSAPDKSGLPSDRFSAERTGGSVSTLTIQRTQQEDSAVYLCASSVGGTGSTEAFFGQGTRLTVV.

CDR3 sequence: CASSGGPVAGNTIYF. In DNA form, the CDR3 reads TGTGCCAGCAGTGGCGGCCCTGTGGCTGGAAACACCATATATTTT. The chain combines TRBV2 with TRBJ1-3, with D unclear. The CDR3 contains 15 residues. Per the germline V gene, CDR1 is SNHLY and CDR2 is FYNNEI. V shed 4 bases and J shed 2 bases, with 12 bases lying between them.

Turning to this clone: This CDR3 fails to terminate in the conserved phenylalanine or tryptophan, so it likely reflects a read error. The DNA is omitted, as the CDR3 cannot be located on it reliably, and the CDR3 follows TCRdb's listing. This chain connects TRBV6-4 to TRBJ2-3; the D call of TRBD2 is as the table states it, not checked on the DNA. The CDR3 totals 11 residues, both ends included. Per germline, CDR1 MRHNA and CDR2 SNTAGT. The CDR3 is CASSDRLVLTL.

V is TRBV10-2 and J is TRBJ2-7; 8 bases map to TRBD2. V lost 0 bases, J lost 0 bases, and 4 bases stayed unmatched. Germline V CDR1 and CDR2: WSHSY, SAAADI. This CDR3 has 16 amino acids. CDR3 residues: CASSESSSGGSYEQYF. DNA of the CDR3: TGCGCCAGCAGTGAGTCATCGAGCGGGGGCTCCTACGAGCAGTACTTC.

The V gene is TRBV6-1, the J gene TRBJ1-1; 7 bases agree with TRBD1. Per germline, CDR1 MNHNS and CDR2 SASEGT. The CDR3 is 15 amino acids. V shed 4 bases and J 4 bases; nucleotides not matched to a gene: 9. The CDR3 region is CASSGQGEGFTEAFF. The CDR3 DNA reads TGTGCCAGCAGTGGACAGGGTGAAGGTTTCACTGAAGCTTTCTTT.

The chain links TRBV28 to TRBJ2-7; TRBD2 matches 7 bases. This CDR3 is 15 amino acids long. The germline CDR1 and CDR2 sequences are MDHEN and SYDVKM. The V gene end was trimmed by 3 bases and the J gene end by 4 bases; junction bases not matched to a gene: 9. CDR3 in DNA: TGTGCCAGCAGTTTTGCGGCGGGGGAGGGGTACGAGCAGTACTTC. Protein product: CASSFAAGEGYEQYF.

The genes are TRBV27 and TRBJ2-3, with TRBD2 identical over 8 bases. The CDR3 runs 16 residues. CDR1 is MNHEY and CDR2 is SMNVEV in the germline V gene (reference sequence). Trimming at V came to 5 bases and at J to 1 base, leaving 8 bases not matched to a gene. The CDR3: CASSIPSGGGTDTQYF. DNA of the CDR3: TGTGCCAGCAGTATCCCTTCGGGGGGGGGCACAGATACGCAGTATTTT.

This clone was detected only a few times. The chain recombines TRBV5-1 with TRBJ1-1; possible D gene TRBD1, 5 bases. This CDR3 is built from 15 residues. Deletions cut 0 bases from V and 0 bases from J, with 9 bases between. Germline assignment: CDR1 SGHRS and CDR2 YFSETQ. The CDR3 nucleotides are TGCGCCAGCAGCTTGGTGGGGGGAATGAACACTGAAGCTTTCTTT. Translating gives CASSLVGGMNTEAFF.